The clone carrying this T cell receptor beta chain was detected many times. Its antigen is still unknown. Template switching created a universal primer site, and the cDNA included unique molecular identifiers. A single record per CDR3 protein comes from TCRdb applying MiXCR to the 5' RACE reads. The sample includes about 240,000 distinct CDR3 sequences, 10% to 13% of them seen just once. The entry originates in a study of identical twins. Notes on the study in general: Models, which agreed with sharing between unrelated individuals, nonetheless underestimated the out-of-frame TCR alpha sharing seen in monozygotic twins.

This CDR3 is 18 amino acids long. V lost 3 bases to trimming and J lost 2 bases, with 22 bases between them. Germline assignment: CDR1 KGHDR and CDR2 SFDVKD. The clonotype comes from a man aged 45-65 years in good health. The genes are TRBV24-1 and TRBJ2-7; D call uncertain. Sequencing was carried out using memory T cells sorted from blood. DNA of the CDR3: TGTGCCACCAGTGATCTGGCTCTTACCTGGGATCCTCCCTACGAGCAGTACTTC. Protein product: CATSDLALTWDPPYEQYF.